The T cell receptor beta chain under discussion was sequenced for a study of human T cells and chemical hapten exposure. Across the whole study: In the sensitization step, 2% DPC was placed on 2 cm by 2 cm of upper inner arm skin.

Germline CDR1 is SGDLS and CDR2 is YYNGEE. This CDR3 is built from 16 residues. Losses at the gene ends were 0 bases for V and 8 bases for J; bases not matched to a gene: 7. Time point meaning: patch test 2, 6 weeks after DPC sensitization. Sample treatment: therapeutic diphenylcyclopropenone sensitization with weekly scalp DPC. The study's findings and limits: Significantly greater numbers of large CDR3 similarity clusters came from expanded TCRs than from controls.

Under the authors' procedure: Sampled TCR counts reached a median of roughly 90,000 per sample, with values ranging from about 23,224 to 700,000. TCRdb processed the RACE reads anew with MiXCR; each CDR3 protein has one entry. The V and J calls follow TCRdb's processing rather than the paper's. Found here are 40,000 to 45,000 distinct CDR3 sequences, 8.9% of them singletons; the top ten hold about 15%. On this clonotype: Antigen: not known.

The sequencing here drew on whole blood, taken in connection with sensitization to the hapten diphenylcyclopropenone (DPC). The source is a woman aged 40 to 50 with alopecia areata. Some clones in this sample may be carry-over from other donors' samples. The chain employs TRBV9 and TRBJ2-1; 11 bases align to TRBD2. This CDR3 is CASSVDVGLAVDEQFF. CDR3 coding DNA: TGTGCCAGCAGCGTAGACGTGGGACTAGCGGTCGATGAGCAGTTCTTC.